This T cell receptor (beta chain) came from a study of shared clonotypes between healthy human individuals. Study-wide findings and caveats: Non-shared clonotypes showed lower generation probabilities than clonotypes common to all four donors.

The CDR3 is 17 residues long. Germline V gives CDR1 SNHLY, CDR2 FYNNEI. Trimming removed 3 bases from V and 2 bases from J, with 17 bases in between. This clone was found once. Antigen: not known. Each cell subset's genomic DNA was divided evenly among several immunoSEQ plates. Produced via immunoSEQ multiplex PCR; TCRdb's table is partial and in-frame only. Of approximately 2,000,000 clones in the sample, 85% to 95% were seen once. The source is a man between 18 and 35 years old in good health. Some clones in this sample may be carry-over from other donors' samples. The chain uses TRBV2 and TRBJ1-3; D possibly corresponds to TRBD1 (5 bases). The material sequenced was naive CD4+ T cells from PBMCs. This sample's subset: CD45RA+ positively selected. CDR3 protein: CASSDLFMGTPGNTIYF. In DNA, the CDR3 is TGTGCCAGCAGTGACTTGTTCATGGGGACCCCTGGAAACACCATATATTTT. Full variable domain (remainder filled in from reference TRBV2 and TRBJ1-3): EPEVTQTPSHQVTQMGQEVILRCVPISNHLYFYWYRQILGQKVEFLVSFYNNEISEKSEIFDDQFSVERPDGSNFTLKIRSTKLEDSAMYFCASSDLFMGTPGNTIYFGEGSWLTVV.